Each of the 27 T cell receptor beta chains below was sequenced from the same sample in a study of blood T cells in healthy people across ages. Sample-barcoded 5' priming and a J-beta primer mix drove a second PCR of roughly 6 to 12 cycles. From the 5' RACE reads, TCRdb called clonotypes with MiXCR, one entry per CDR3 protein. Altogether 700,000 to 900,000 distinct CDR3 sequences are present, about 55% being singletons, with the ten largest covering approximately 41%. Material for sequencing was blood. These receptor sequences come from a man older than 75 in good health.

The gene calls are TRBV7-2 and TRBJ1-4, with D possibly being TRBD1 (5 bases). V dropped 1 base and J dropped 16 bases, with 16 bases sitting between them. CDR1 SGHTA and CDR2 FQGNSA come from the germline V gene. This CDR3 is 13 amino acids long. The DNA of the CDR3 is TGTGCCAGCAGCTTAGGGGCAGGGCAGGGCTGGTTTTTT. Translation: CASSLGAGQGWFF.

The chain joins TRBV11-2 to TRBJ2-1; 9 nucleotides match TRBD1. This CDR3 has 16 residues. Germline values: CDR1 SGHAT, CDR2 FQNNGV. Trimming removed 3 bases from V and 7 bases from J; junction bases left unmatched: 10. CDR3 in amino acids: CASSFSGQGRGNEQFF. DNA of the CDR3: TGTGCCAGCAGCTTCTCGGGACAGGGTCGCGGGAATGAGCAGTTCTTC.

V usage is TRBV3-1 and J usage is TRBJ2-3, with TRBD1 as a possible D gene (6 bases). V was shortened by 1 base and J by 14 bases, with 22 bases between the two germline ends. This CDR3 contains 15 residues. In germline, CDR1 is LGHDT, CDR2 YNNKEL (reference sequence). CDR3 amino acids: CASSQGKTGNRYAYF. The CDR3, as DNA: TGTGCCAGCAGCCAAGGAAAAACAGGGAACAGATACGCGTATTTT.

The CDR3 loop reads CASSEASDRPSYEQYF. The CDR3 DNA sequence: TGTGCCAGCAGTGAAGCTTCGGACAGGCCGTCCTACGAGCAGTACTTC. V usage is TRBV2 and J usage is TRBJ2-7; TRBD1 matches at 7 bases. This CDR3 is 16 amino acids long. The junction had 6 bases not matched to a gene; V was cut back by 0 bases and J by 1 base. Germline loops: CDR1 SNHLY, CDR2 FYNNEI.

Comments on this clonotype: At one end the junction does not follow the germline gene, possibly because of a read error. The chain combines TRBV28 with TRBJ2-3, with a weak D call TRBD2 (6 bases). The CDR3 runs 13 residues. Germline V lookup: CDR1 MDHEN, CDR2 SYDVKM. CDR3 in DNA: TGTGTCAGCGGAACGGGGGAGAGGTGTACGCAGTATTTT. Translation: CVSGTGERCTQYF.

The rearrangement links TRBV15 to TRBJ2-6; 7 bases are shared with TRBD1. In germline, CDR1 is LNHNV, CDR2 YYDKDF (reference sequence). The CDR3 runs 14 residues. The V segment lost 0 bases and the J segment 10 bases; nucleotides outside the gene matches: 3. The CDR3 sequence: CATSRDGQVNVLTF. The CDR3 DNA follows: TGTGCCACCAGCAGAGATGGACAGGTGAACGTCCTGACTTTC.

CDR3 DNA: TGCAGTGCTACTCTGGGGGTTCAAGAGACCCAGTACTTC. This sequence encodes CSATLGVQETQYF. This chain connects TRBV20-1 to TRBJ2-5; D tentatively fits TRBD1 or TRBD2 (5 bases each). V lost 4 bases to trimming and J lost 2 bases, with 11 bases between them. Looked up from germline, CDR1 is DFQATT and CDR2 is SNEGSKA (reference sequence). This CDR3 is 13 amino acids long.

The chain has TRBV11-1 and TRBJ2-5; 7 bases are shared with TRBD2. Matching the DNA end better, TRBJ2-7 makes the J call doubtful. The CDR3 extends over 16 amino acids. Germline assignment: CDR1 SGHAT and CDR2 FQDESV (reference sequence). The CDR3 reads CASSLPSGVNPYEQYF. The CDR3 region has the DNA TGTGCCAGCAGCTTACCGAGCGGGGTGAACCCGTACGAGCAGTACTTC.

This chain connects TRBV29-1 to TRBJ1-2, with D tentatively TRBD1 (5 bases). V lost 5 bases and J 6 bases, leaving 22 bases between the germline ends. The V gene's germline CDR1 is SQVTM and CDR2 ANQGSEA. The CDR3 sequence is 15 residues long. The chain's CDR3 is CSVHGWGTPGDGYTF. CDR3 coding DNA: TGCAGCGTTCATGGGTGGGGGACTCCTGGGGATGGCTACACCTTC.

The V gene is TRBV28, the J gene TRBJ1-2; D is undetermined. The CDR3 is 12 amino acids. Germline CDR1 reads MDHEN; CDR2 reads SYDVKM. V lost 7 bases and J lost 7, with 13 bases in between. CDR3 loop: CASTIRTGGYTF. In nucleotides, the CDR3 is TGTGCCAGCACGATCAGGACTGGTGGCTACACCTTC.

This clonotype was counted once. The CDR3 DNA follows: TGTGCCATCAGTGTGGGACAGGGGTCCTACGAGCAGTACTTC. This codes for CAISVGQGSYEQYF. The chain employs TRBV10-3 and TRBJ2-7, with 10 nucleotides matching TRBD1. This CDR3 is built from 14 residues. The V and J ends lost 4 bases and 1 base, in that order; junction bases with no gene match: 1. Per the germline V gene, CDR1 is ENHRY and CDR2 is SYGVKD.

The rearrangement joins TRBV6-5 to TRBJ2-5; TRBD2 matches 7 bases. Trimming cost V 2 bases and J 5 bases; bases outside gene matches: 5. The germline CDR1 and CDR2 sequences are MNHEY and SVGAGI. The CDR3 contains 14 residues. CDR3 amino acids: CASSYGGRAETQYF. The CDR3 coding sequence is TGTGCCAGCAGTTACGGAGGGAGGGCTGAGACCCAGTACTTC.

Remarks on this clonotype: Mismatch with germline at one junction end may stem from a read error. The V and J genes are TRBV9 and TRBJ1-4; a weak D match, TRBD1 (5 bases). Germline lookup yields CDR1 SGDLS and CDR2 YYNGEE. This CDR3 is 16 amino acids long. The CDR3 sequence: CASSGKGVQGAEKLFF. CDR3 in DNA: TGTGCCAGCAGCGGAAAGGGAGTCCAGGGTGCTGAAAAGCTGTTTTTT.

This clonotype showed up just a few times. The rearrangement links TRBV27 to TRBJ2-7, with 13 bases lining up with TRBD2. After removal of 9 bases from V and 3 bases from J, the junction contained 5 bases not matched to a gene. The CDR3 contains 14 residues. Germline V lookup: CDR1 MNHEY, CDR2 SMNVEV (reference sequence). The CDR3 DNA reads TGTGCCAGTCGGACTAGCGGGAGAGTCTACGAGCAGTACTTC. This gives the protein CASRTSGRVYEQYF.

The rearrangement uses TRBV5-6 and TRBJ2-1, with TRBD1 identical over 11 bases. The junction had 4 bases not matched to a gene; V was cut back by 2 bases and J by 6 bases. This CDR3 is 15 amino acids long. CDR1 is SGHDT and CDR2 is YYEEEE in the germline V gene. The CDR3 DNA sequence: TGTGCCAGCAGCTTAGTAGGGACAGGGGGCAATGAGCAGTTCTTC. Translation gives CASSLVGTGGNEQFF.

This chain joins TRBV20-1 and TRBJ2-5; 8 nucleotides align to TRBD2. Germline V gene sequence: CDR1 DFQATT, CDR2 SNEGSKA (reference sequence). The CDR3 totals 14 residues. V shed 0 bases, J shed 2 bases, and the junction held 2 bases outside the gene matches. CDR3 sequence: CSAREGTSQETQYF. DNA for the CDR3: TGCAGTGCTAGAGAGGGGACTAGTCAAGAGACCCAGTACTTC.

The CDR3: CASSRTDRHGYTF. The CDR3 DNA reads as TGTGCCAGCAGCCGGACAGACCGGCATGGCTACACCTTC. This chain uses TRBV6-6 with TRBJ1-2; TRBD1 might be the D (6 bases). The CDR3 totals 13 residues. Germline loops: CDR1 MNHNY, CDR2 SVGAGI (reference sequence). V gave up 6 bases and J gave up 6 bases, with 14 bases separating them.

The chain couples TRBV20-1 to TRBJ2-5; a weak D match, TRBD1 (7 bases). Trimming took 6 bases from V and 5 from J, leaving 22 bases between them. CDR3 length: 15 amino acids. From germline, CDR1 is DFQATT and CDR2 SNEGSKA (reference sequence). The CDR3: CSARRSGGQRETQYF. CDR3 coding DNA: TGCAGTGCCCGAAGGTCAGGGGGGCAAAGGGAGACCCAGTACTTC.

The chain uses TRBV4-2 and TRBJ2-7; 9 nucleotides line up with TRBD2. This CDR3 is 16 amino acids long. The V and J ends lost 4 bases and 6 bases, in that order; junction bases with no gene match: 13. Germline V gene lookup returns CDR1 LGHNA and CDR2 YNFKEQ. In DNA, the CDR3 is TGTGCCAGCAGCCCAACCGGGCGAGCGGGAGGACGCGAGCAGTACTTC. Translating gives CASSPTGRAGGREQYF.

Only a few counts were recorded for this clonotype. The chain combines TRBV29-1 with TRBJ2-1, with 9 bases fitting TRBD2. The CDR3 runs 14 residues. V gave up 5 bases and J gave up 9 bases; unmatched junction bases: 11. The germline V gene encodes CDR1 SQVTM and CDR2 ANQGSEA. This CDR3 reads CSVRREGRGGEQFF. The CDR3 DNA follows: TGCAGCGTTCGGCGGGAGGGCCGAGGCGGTGAGCAGTTCTTC.

In its sample, this clonotype was seen a few times. The chain carries TRBV9 and TRBJ2-7, with 9 bases identical to TRBD1. This CDR3 is 14 amino acids long. The ends lost 2 bases at V and 4 bases at J; junction bases unmatched: 4. The germline V gene encodes CDR1 SGDLS and CDR2 YYNGEE. The CDR3 spells CASSVGDRVYEQYF. As DNA, the CDR3 is TGTGCCAGCAGCGTGGGGGACAGGGTGTACGAGCAGTACTTC.

This chain links TRBV5-1 with TRBJ1-1; D call uncertain. The CDR3 length is 16 residues. Germline V CDR1 and CDR2: SGHRS, YFSETQ. Deletions cut 4 bases from V and 4 bases from J, with 20 bases between. CDR3: CASSKPGEGFGTEAFF. The CDR3 DNA follows: TGCGCCAGCAGCAAACCCGGGGAGGGTTTTGGCACTGAAGCTTTCTTT.

V and J are TRBV9 and TRBJ2-7; the match to TRBD2 covers 9 bases. CDR3 length equals 17 residues. Germline loops: CDR1 SGDLS, CDR2 YYNGEE. Trimming took 4 bases from V and 7 from J; bases not matched to a gene: 18. The DNA of the CDR3 is TGTGCCAGCAGCCCCAGAGGCGGGAGGGCCTTGGGCGCTGAGCAGTACTTC. Protein sequence: CASSPRGGRALGAEQYF.

In the case of this clonotype: One end of the junction is discordant with germline, which a read error may explain. The rearrangement links TRBV28 to TRBJ2-1; D might be TRBD2 (6 bases). Germline-derived CDR1 and CDR2 are MDHEN and SYDVKM. The CDR3 runs to 15 residues. In DNA, the CDR3 is TGTGCCAGCATATCCGGGGGAAACCGATACAATGAACAGTTCTTC. It specifies CASISGGNRYNEQFF.

The gene calls are TRBV24-1 and TRBJ2-4, with D tentatively TRBD1 or TRBD2 (5 bases each). V was cut by 2 bases and J by 13 bases, with 23 bases left in between. Germline CDR1 KGHDR, CDR2 SFDVKD. The CDR3 contains 16 residues. The CDR3 sequence: CATSDSGTGNFGEQYF. The CDR3 DNA follows: TGTGCCACCAGTGATTCCGGGACCGGAAATTTCGGTGAGCAGTACTTC.

The chain joins TRBV10-1 to TRBJ1-5; D is undetermined. Trimming stripped 9 bases from V and 4 bases from J, with 7 bases between. The CDR3 consists of 11 residues. CDR1 and CDR2 from the germline V gene are WNHNN and SYGVQD (reference sequence). This CDR3 reads CARTENQPQHF. The CDR3 DNA follows: TGCGCCAGGACCGAAAATCAGCCCCAGCATTTT.

The chain is built from TRBV10-3 and TRBJ2-5, with 12 positions matching TRBD2. This CDR3 spans 14 amino acids. CDR1 is ENHRY and CDR2 is SYGVKD in the germline V gene. The ends lost 11 bases at V and 5 bases at J; junction bases unmatched: 9. CDR3 sequence (DNA): TGTGCCTCGAGACTAGCGGGAGCACTGGAGACCCAGTACTTC. Translating gives CASRLAGALETQYF.